The sequence of this T cell receptor (beta chain) was determined in a study of response to subunit inactivated influenza vaccine. This clonotype has just a few counts. CDR1 is MDHEN and CDR2 is SYDVKM in the germline V gene. Trimming left V 3 bases short and J 9 bases short, with 13 bases between. This CDR3 spans 13 amino acids. MiXCR was run by TCRdb on the RT-PCR reads, yielding one entry per CDR3 protein. The table lists roughly 700,000 distinct CDR3 sequences, approximately 14% of them singletons. This chain uses TRBV28 with TRBJ2-3; D is perhaps TRBD2 (6 bases). This TCR derives from a man aged 50-59 years who received an inactivated influenza vaccine. The specimen comprised PBMCs from blood, sampled 14 to 15 days before vaccination. Here the CDR3 DNA reads TGTGCCAGCAGTTTCCCTAGCGTGGGGACGCAGTATTTT. It is translated as CASSFPSVGTQYF.